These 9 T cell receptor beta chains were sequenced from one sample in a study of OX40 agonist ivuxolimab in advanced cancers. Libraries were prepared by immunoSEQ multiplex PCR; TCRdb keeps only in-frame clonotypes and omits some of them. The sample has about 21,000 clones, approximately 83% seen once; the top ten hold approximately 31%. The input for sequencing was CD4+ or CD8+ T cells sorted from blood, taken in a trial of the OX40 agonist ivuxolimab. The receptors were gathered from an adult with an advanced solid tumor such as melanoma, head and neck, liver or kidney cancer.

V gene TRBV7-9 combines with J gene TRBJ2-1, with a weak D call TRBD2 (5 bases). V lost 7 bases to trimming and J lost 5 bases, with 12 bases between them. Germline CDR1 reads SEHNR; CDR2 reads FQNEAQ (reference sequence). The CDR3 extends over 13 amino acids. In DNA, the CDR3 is TGTGCCAGCAAACCGGGGTGGAACAATGAGCAGTTCTTC. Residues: CASKPGWNNEQFF.

The chain's CDR3 is CAWSASEGYEQYF. The CDR3 DNA sequence: TGTGCCTGGAGTGCCTCGGAAGGCTACGAGCAGTACTTC. The V and J genes are TRBV30 and TRBJ2-7; D is unclear. Germline V gene data show CDR1 as GTSNPN and CDR2 as SVGIG (reference sequence). The CDR3 has 13 residues. V was cut by 1 base and J by 3 bases, with 10 bases left in between.

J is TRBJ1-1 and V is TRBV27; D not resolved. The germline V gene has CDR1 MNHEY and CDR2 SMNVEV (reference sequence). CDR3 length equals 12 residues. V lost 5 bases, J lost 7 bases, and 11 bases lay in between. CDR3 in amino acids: CASSLIAGEAFF. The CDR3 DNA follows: TGTGCCAGCAGTCTTATCGCTGGTGAAGCTTTCTTT.

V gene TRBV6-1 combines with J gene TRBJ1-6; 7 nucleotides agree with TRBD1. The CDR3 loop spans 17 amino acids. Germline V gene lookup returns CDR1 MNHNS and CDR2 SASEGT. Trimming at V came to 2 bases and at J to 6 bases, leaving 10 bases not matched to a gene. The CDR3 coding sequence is TGTGCCAGCAGTGAATTCGTAGGGACAGCCGTTAATTCACCCCTCCACTTT. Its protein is CASSEFVGTAVNSPLHF.

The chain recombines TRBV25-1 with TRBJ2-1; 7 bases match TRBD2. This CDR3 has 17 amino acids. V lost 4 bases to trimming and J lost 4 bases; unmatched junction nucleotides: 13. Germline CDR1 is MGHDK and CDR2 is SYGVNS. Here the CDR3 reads CASSGWSSGLGYNEQFF. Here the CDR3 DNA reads TGTGCCAGCAGTGGGTGGAGTAGCGGGTTGGGGTACAATGAGCAGTTCTTC.

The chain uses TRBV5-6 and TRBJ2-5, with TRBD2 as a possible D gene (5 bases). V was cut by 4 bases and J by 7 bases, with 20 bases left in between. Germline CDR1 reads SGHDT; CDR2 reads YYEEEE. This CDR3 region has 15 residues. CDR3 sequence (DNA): TGTGCCAGCAGCCTCGGGGTAGTCCTCTCGGGGACCCAGTACTTC. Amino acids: CASSLGVVLSGTQYF.

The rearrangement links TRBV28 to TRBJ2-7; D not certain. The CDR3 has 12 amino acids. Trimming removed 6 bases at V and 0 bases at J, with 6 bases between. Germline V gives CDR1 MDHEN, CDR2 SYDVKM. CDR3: CASSLSSYEQYF. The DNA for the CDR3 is TGTGCCAGCAGCCTTTCCTCCTACGAGCAGTACTTC.

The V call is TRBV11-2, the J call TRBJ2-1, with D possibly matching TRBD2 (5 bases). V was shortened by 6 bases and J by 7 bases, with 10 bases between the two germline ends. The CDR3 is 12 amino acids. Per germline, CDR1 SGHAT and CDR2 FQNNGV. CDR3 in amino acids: CASRLGSNEQFF. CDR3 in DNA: TGTGCCAGCAGACTAGGTTCTAATGAGCAGTTCTTC.

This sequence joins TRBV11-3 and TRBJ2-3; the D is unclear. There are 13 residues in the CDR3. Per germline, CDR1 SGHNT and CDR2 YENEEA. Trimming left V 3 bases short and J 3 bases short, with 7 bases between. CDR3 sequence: CASSFLGTDTQYF. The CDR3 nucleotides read TGTGCCAGCAGCTTTCTAGGGACAGATACGCAGTATTTT.